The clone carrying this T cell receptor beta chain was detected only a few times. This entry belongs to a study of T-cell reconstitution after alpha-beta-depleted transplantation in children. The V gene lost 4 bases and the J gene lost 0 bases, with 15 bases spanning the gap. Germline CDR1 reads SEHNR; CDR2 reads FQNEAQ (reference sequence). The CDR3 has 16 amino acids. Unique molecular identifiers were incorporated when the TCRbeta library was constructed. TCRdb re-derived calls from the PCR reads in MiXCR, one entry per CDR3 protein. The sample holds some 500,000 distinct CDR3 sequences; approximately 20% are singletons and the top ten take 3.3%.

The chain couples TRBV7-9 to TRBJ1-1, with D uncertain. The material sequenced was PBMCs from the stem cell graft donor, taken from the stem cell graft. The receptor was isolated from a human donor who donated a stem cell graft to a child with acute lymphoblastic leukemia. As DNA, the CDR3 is TGTGCCAGCAGCTACTCATATGGGTACATGAACACTGAAGCTTTCTTT. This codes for CASSYSYGYMNTEAFF.